Described below is a single T cell receptor beta chain sequence and its context. The antigen is unknown. This entry belongs to a study of shared clonotypes between healthy human individuals. The donor population consisted of healthy HIV-negative adults with no recent acute infections or vaccinations. In the CD4+ fraction, cells were divided into CD45RA+ naive and CD45RA-negative memory subsets. The CDR3 loop spans 14 amino acids. Germline V gene lookup returns CDR1 SGHAT and CDR2 FQNNGV. Trimming took 5 bases from V and 7 from J; bases not matched to a gene: 6. Overall study findings and caveats: The sharing of approximately 4.6% of naive CD4 clonotypes was seen across several donors.

Generated by immunoSEQ multiplex PCR, the TCRdb table keeps only in-frame clones and is missing some. Of roughly 2.2 million clones listed, approximately 90% are singletons. V is TRBV11-2 and J is TRBJ2-1, with 9 bases matching TRBD1. The sample comprised naive CD4+ T cells from PBMCs. Subset of the sample: CD45RA+ positively selected. The TCR comes from a man aged 18 to 30 in good health. Some clones in this sample may be carry-over from other donors' samples. CDR3 in DNA: TGTGCCAGCAGCCCCGGACAGGGGTGGAATGAGCAGTTCTTC. Its protein is CASSPGQGWNEQFF.